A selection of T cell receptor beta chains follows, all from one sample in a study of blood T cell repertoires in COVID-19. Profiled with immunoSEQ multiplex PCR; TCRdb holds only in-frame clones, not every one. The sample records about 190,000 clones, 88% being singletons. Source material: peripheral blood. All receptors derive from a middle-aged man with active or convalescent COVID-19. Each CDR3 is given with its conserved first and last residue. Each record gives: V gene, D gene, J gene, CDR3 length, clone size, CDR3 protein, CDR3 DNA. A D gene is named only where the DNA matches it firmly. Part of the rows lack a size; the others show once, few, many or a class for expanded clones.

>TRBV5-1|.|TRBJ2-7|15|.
CASSLVAGSPYEQYF
TGCGCCAGCAGCTTGGTAGCAGGGTCCCCCTACGAGCAGTACTTC
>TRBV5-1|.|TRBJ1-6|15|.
CASSLERGFNSPLHF
TGCGCCAGCAGCTTGGAAAGGGGATTTAATTCACCCCTCCACTTT
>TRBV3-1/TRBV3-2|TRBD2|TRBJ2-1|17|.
CASSQAVSGRKYNEQFF
TGTGCCAGCAGCCAAGCGGTCAGCGGGAGAAAGTACAATGAGCAGTTCTTC
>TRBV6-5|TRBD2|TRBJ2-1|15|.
CASSRTSGSSYEQFF
TGTGCCAGCAGCCGGACTAGCGGGAGTAGCTATGAGCAGTTCTTC
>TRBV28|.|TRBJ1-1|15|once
CASSNPTGLNTEAFF
TGTGCCAGCAGTAATCCGACAGGATTGAACACTGAAGCTTTCTTT
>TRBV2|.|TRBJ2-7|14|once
CASRDDGSSYEQYF
TGTGCCAGCAGGGACGACGGGAGCTCCTACGAGCAGTACTTC
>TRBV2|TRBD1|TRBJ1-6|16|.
CASSGDRGWRNSPLHF
TGTGCCAGCAGTGGGGACAGGGGGTGGCGTAATTCACCCCTCCACTTT
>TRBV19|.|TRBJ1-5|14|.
CASSIEEGVKPQHF
TGTGCCAGTAGTATAGAGGAGGGAGTAAAGCCCCAGCATTTT
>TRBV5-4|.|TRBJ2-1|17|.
CASSLGGGASSYNEQFF
TGTGCCAGCAGCTTGGGCGGCGGGGCGAGCTCCTACAATGAGCAGTTCTTC
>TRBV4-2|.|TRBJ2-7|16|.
CASSQSRLEQAYEQYF
TGTGCCAGCAGCCAGTCTCGACTAGAACAGGCGTACGAGCAGTACTTC
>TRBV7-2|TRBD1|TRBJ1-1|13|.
CASSLSGGTEAFF
TGTGCCAGCAGCTTATCAGGGGGCACTGAAGCTTTCTTT
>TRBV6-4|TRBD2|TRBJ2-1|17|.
CASSYYSGGSSYNEQFF
TGTGCCAGCAGCTACTATAGCGGGGGAAGCTCCTACAATGAGCAGTTCTTC
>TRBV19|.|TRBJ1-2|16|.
CASSIGGRRGNYGYTF
TGTGCCAGTAGTATTGGAGGACGGAGGGGTAACTATGGCTACACCTTC
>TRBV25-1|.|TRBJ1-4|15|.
CASSEYEERNEKLFF
TGTGCCAGCAGTGAATATGAGGAGAGAAATGAAAAACTGTTTTTT
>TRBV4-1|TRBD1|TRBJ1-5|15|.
CASSQDPDRNQPQHF
TGCGCCAGCAGCCAAGATCCGGACAGGAATCAGCCCCAGCATTTT
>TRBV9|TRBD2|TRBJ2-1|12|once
CASSLISGGLFF
TGTGCCAGCAGCCTTATTAGCGGGGGCTTATTCTTC
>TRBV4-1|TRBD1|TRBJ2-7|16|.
CASKRSEDRGSYEQYF
TGCGCCAGCAAAAGATCGGAGGACAGGGGCTCCTACGAGCAGTACTTC
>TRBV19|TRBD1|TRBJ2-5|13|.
CASSIKQGETQYF
TGTGCCAGTAGTATTAAACAGGGGGAGACCCAGTACTTC
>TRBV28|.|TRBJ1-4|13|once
CASSSGENEKLFF
TGTGCCAGCAGTTCGGGGGAAAATGAAAAACTGTTTTTT
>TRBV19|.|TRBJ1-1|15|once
CASSVGAGRNTEAFF
TGTGCCAGTAGCGTAGGTGCAGGTAGAAACACTGAAGCTTTCTTT
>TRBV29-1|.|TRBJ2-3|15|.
CSAKDGLTSTDTQYF
TGCAGCGCTAAAGACGGACTGACCAGCACAGATACGCAGTATTTT
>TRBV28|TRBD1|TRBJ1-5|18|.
CASSGNGQGDYSNQPQHF
TGTGCCAGCAGCGGAAATGGACAGGGGGATTATAGCAATCAGCCCCAGCATTTT
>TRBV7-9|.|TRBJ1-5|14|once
CASSRDSGNQPQHF
TGTGCCAGCAGCCGAGACAGCGGCAATCAGCCCCAGCATTTT
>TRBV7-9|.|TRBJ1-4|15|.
CASSRTGAANEKLFF
TGTGCCAGCAGCCGAACGGGAGCTGCTAATGAAAAACTGTTTTTT
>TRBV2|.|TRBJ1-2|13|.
CASSLTATYGYTF
TGTGCCAGCAGCCTGACAGCTACCTATGGCTACACCTTC
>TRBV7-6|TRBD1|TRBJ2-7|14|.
CASSYRTGAYEQYF
TGTGCCAGCAGCTACAGGACAGGGGCCTACGAGCAGTACTTC
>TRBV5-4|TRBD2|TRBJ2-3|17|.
CASSLKTPGGGTDTQYF
TGTGCCAGCAGCTTAAAAACGCCGGGGGGAGGGACAGATACGCAGTATTTT
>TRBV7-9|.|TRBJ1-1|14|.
CASSYSRENTEAFF
TGTGCCAGCAGCTATAGTCGGGAGAACACTGAAGCTTTCTTT
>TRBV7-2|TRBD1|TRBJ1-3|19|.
CASSPVGGQGLHVGNTIYF
TGTGCCAGCAGCCCAGTTGGGGGACAGGGTCTTCATGTGGGAAACACCATATATTTT
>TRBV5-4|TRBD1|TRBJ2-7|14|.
CASSLGQENYEQYF
TGTGCCAGCAGCTTAGGACAGGAAAACTACGAGCAGTACTTC
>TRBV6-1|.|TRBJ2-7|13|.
CASSELGRNEQYF
TGTGCCAGCAGTGAATTGGGGAGGAACGAGCAGTACTTC
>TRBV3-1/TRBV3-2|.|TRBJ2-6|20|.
CASSSPPGGRGSSGANVLTF
TGTGCCAGCAGCTCACCCCCGGGTGGCAGGGGAAGCTCTGGGGCCAACGTCCTGACTTTC
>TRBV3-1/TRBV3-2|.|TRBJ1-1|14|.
CASSQAGLVTEAFF
TGTGCCAGCAGCCAAGCGGGGTTGGTCACTGAAGCTTTCTTT
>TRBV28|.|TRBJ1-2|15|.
CASISGGTHIYGYTF
TGTGCCAGCATCTCCGGGGGGACACATATCTATGGCTACACCTTC
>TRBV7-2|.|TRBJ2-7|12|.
CASSFGTYEQYF
TGTGCCAGCAGCTTCGGTACCTACGAGCAGTACTTC
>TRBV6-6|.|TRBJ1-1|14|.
CASSYAGWDTEAFF
TGTGCCAGCAGTTATGCAGGGTGGGACACTGAAGCTTTCTTT
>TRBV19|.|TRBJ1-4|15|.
CASSLGQSPNEKLFF
TGTGCCAGTAGTCTCGGACAGAGCCCTAATGAAAAACTGTTTTTT
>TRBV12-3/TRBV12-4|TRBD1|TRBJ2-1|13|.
CAGQGQKKNEQFF
TGTGCCGGACAGGGACAGAAAAAGAACGAGCAGTTCTTC
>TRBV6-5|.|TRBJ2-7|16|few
CASSYSGGLPSYEQYF
TGTGCCAGCAGTTACAGCGGTGGCCTACCCTCCTACGAGCAGTACTTC
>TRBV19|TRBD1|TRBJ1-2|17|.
CASSTLTGQGAWWGYTF
TGTGCCAGTAGTACTCTCACTGGACAGGGGGCGTGGTGGGGCTACACCTTC
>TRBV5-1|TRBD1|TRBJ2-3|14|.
CASSSDRGADTQYF
TGCGCCAGCAGCTCGGACAGGGGTGCAGATACGCAGTATTTT
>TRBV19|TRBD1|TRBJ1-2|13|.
CASSTGQNYGYTF
TGTGCCAGTAGTACGGGACAGAACTATGGCTACACCTTC
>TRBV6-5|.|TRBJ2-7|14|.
CASSPSQGSYEQYF
TGTGCCAGCAGTCCCTCCCAGGGGTCCTACGAGCAGTACTTC
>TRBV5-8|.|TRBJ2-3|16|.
CASSLRLGGLTDTQYF
TGTGCCAGCAGCTTGCGTCTGGGGGGGCTTACAGATACGCAGTATTTT
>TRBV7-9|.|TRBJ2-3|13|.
CASSLGSTDTQYF
TGTGCCAGCAGCCTCGGGAGCACAGATACGCAGTATTTT
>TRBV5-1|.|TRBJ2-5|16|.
CASTRGASANQETQYF
TGCGCCAGCACCCGTGGGGCTAGCGCCAATCAAGAGACCCAGTACTTC
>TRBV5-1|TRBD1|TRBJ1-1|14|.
CASSFPGGRAEAFF
TGCGCCAGCAGCTTTCCAGGGGGCCGGGCTGAAGCTTTCTTT
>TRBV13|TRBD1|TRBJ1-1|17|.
CASLKRQGARSGTEAFF
TGTGCCAGCCTGAAACGACAGGGGGCTCGCAGCGGCACTGAAGCTTTCTTT
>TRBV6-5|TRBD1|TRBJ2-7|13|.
CASSYSGDRGQYF
TGTGCCAGCAGTTACTCTGGCGACAGGGGTCAGTACTTC
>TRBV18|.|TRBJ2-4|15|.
CASSPRRGFENIQYF
TGTGCCAGCTCACCAAGGAGGGGATTCGAAAACATTCAGTACTTC
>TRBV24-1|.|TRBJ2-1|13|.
CATRGTGENEQFF
TGTGCCACCCGGGGGACGGGGGAGAATGAGCAGTTCTTC
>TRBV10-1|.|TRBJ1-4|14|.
CASSEPKKRLKLFF
TGCGCCAGCAGTGAGCCCAAGAAAAGACTAAAACTGTTTTTT
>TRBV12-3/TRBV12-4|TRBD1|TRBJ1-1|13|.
CASSWTGTEVSAF
TGTGCCAGCAGTTGGACAGGGACCGAAGTATCTGCTTTT
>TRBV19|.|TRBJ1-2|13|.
CASSWSGDYGYTF
TGTGCCAGTAGTTGGTCGGGGGACTATGGCTACACCTTC
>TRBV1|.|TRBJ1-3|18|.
CTSSQDRTSLRSGNTIYF
TGCACCAGCAGCCAAGATAGGACAAGTCTGAGGTCGGGAAACACCATATATTTT